Described below is a single TCR beta chain sequence and its context. The antigen is undetermined. All donors with ophthalmopathy were recorded as having moderate-to-severe activity, CAS ≥3, NOSPECS ≥4 and a duration under 3 months. The data are from a study of Graves' ophthalmopathy and Graves' hyperthyroidism. Study-wide results and caveats: Also, most clonotypes expanded in the thyroid above 0.001 frequency appeared in blood.

Trimming stripped 3 bases from V and 0 bases from J, with 12 bases between. CDR3 size: 15 residues. Germline values: CDR1 MNHNS, CDR2 SASEGT. Investigators amplified TCR beta CDR3 regions from RNA transcripts. HTBI primers served in a first-round RT-PCR, which a second-round multiplex PCR followed. One entry per CDR3 protein results from TCRdb running MiXCR on the multiplex PCR reads. The table lists 340,000 or so distinct CDR3 sequences, roughly 15% of them singletons. The J gene is TRBJ2-7, the V gene TRBV6-1, with D unresolved. What was sequenced was peripheral blood. This receptor was identified in an adult man with Graves' ophthalmopathy. Here the CDR3 DNA reads TGTGCCAGCAGTGACTATCGGGCCAGCTCCTACGAGCAGTACTTC. Translation: CASSDYRASSYEQYF.